Reported below is one T cell receptor beta chain. What it binds is not known. Time point noted: cycle 4 day 1 (C4D1), after 6 weeks of nivolumab. Brentuximab vedotin exposure varied, and every patient relapsed after autologous stem cell transplantation. Libraries were prepared by immunoSEQ multiplex PCR; TCRdb keeps only in-frame clonotypes and omits some of them. The table records some 96,000 clones, 93% of them present only once. This specimen comes from a study of PD-1 blockade in classical Hodgkin lymphoma. Whole-study results and caveats: It was CD4+ TCR diversity, not CD8+, that rose significantly by C4D1. The baseline diversity of complete responders showed similarity to that of newly diagnosed patients. Healthy donors were reported to have higher baseline TCR diversity than newly diagnosed patients. Underlying causes for the observed repertoire differences were not defined, possibly disease activity or prior therapy.

The sequences come from peripheral blood mononuclear cells (PBMCs), collected before the fourth cycle of nivolumab. This sequence was found in a human donor with classical Hodgkin lymphoma.

CDR3 loop: CASRPPGQSYEQYF. The DNA for the CDR3 is TGCGCCAGCAGACCGCCGGGACAGTCCTACGAGCAGTACTTC. The chain employs TRBV5-1 and TRBJ2-7; TRBD1 matches at 7 bases. CDR3 size: 14 residues. After removal of 5 bases from V and 1 base from J, the junction contained 6 bases not matched to a gene. CDR1 and CDR2 (germline): SGHRS, YFSETQ.